This TCR beta chain is from a study of CD8 T cells in ankylosing spondylitis. This clonotype has only a few counts. Antigen specificity is unknown. Quantitative 5'-RACE with molecular barcodes generated TCR beta libraries. TCRdb reprocessed the 5' RACE reads with MiXCR, giving one entry per CDR3 protein. The sample consists of 450,000 or so distinct CDR3 sequences, about 24% of them appearing once. Whole-study results and caveats: What seemed typical of ankylosing spondylitis blood was a TCR beta motif built from eight highly homologous variants. Relatively scarce in peripheral blood, disease-linked clones were CD8+. Disease-linked clones reportedly showed significant enrichment in matched ankylosing spondylitis synovial fluid. Several of the motif variants were reported before in synovial fluid and blood from reactive arthritis.

CDR3 size: 16 residues. The germline V gene encodes CDR1 SGHRS and CDR2 YFSETQ. The J segment lost 2 bases and the V segment lost 1 base, leaving 4 bases of the junction unmatched. The sequence was obtained from a male donor with ankylosing spondylitis. This chain links TRBV5-1 with TRBJ2-3, with TRBD2 identical over 10 bases. The sample taken for sequencing was blood, either unsorted or a sorted T cell fraction (not recorded which). Here the CDR3 reads CASSLRLAGVTDTQYF. DNA for the CDR3: TGCGCCAGCAGCTTGCGGCTAGCGGGAGTCACAGATACGCAGTATTTT.